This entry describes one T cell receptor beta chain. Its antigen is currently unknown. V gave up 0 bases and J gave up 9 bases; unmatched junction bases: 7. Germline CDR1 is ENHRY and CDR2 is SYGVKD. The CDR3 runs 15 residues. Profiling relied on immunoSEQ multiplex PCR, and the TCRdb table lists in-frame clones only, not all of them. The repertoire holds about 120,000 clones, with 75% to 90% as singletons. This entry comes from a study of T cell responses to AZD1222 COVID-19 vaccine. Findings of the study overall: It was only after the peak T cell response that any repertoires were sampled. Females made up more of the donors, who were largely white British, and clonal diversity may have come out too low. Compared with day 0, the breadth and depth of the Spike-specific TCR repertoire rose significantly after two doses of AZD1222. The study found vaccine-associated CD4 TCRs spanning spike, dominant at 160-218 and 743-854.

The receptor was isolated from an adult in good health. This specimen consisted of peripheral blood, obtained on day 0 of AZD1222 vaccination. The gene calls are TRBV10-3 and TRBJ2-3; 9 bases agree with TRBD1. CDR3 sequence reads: CAISESGGTGLTQYF. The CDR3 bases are TGTGCCATCAGTGAGTCAGGGGGGACAGGGCTAACGCAGTATTTT.